This passage covers 10 T cell receptor beta chains from one sample sequenced in a study of blood T cells in healthy people across ages. The second PCR ran roughly 7 to 12 cycles with a sample-barcoded 5' primer and J-beta primers. TCRdb ran MiXCR on the 5' RACE reads and lists one entry per CDR3 protein. The sample includes around 940,000 distinct CDR3 sequences, 51% of them seen just once. The sequencing sample was made of blood. These receptors were obtained from a woman in her fifties or sixties in good health.

This clonotype was recorded a few times. The chain is built from TRBV28 and TRBJ2-7; 8 bases align to TRBD2. The CDR3 runs to 14 residues. V was clipped by 6 bases and J by 3 bases; unmatched bases: 7. Germline V lookup: CDR1 MDHEN, CDR2 SYDVKM. The CDR3 DNA is TGTGCCAGCAGAGAGCTAGCGGGCAGCTACGAGCAGTACTTC. Its protein is CASRELAGSYEQYF.

The chain links TRBV3-1 to TRBJ2-1; D may be TRBD1 (5 bases). The DNA end favors TRBJ2-7, so the J call may be wrong. Germline CDR1 reads LGHDT; CDR2 reads YNNKEL (reference sequence). This CDR3 is 18 amino acids long. CDR3 residues: CASSPSGAGLSSYNEQYF. The CDR3 DNA is TGTGCCAGCAGCCCTTCTGGGGCAGGTTTGAGCTCCTACAATGAGCAGTACTTC.

CDR3 nucleotide sequence: TGTGCCACCAGATTCGGGACTAACGGGCCCCAGCATTTT. It encodes CATRFGTNGPQHF. The V call is TRBV24-1, the J call TRBJ1-5; TRBD1 might be the D (5 bases). Germline V gene data show CDR1 as KGHDR and CDR2 as SFDVKD. V gave up 7 bases and J gave up 9 bases, with 15 bases separating them. This CDR3 is built from 13 residues.

The chain combines TRBV5-6 with TRBJ2-3; D call uncertain. The CDR3 extends over 16 amino acids. V lost 2 bases and J 3 bases, leaving 16 bases between the germline ends. In germline, CDR1 is SGHDT, CDR2 YYEEEE. The CDR3 DNA sequence: TGTGCCAGCAGCTTCCCAGGCGAGTCCCCAACAGATACGCAGTATTTT. Translation: CASSFPGESPTDTQYF.

This rearrangement joins TRBV4-1 to TRBJ1-1; D is undetermined. Germline assignment: CDR1 MGHRA and CDR2 YSYEKL. Between the trimmed V and J ends, which lost 4 bases and 0 bases, there was a span of 15 bases. The length of the CDR3 is 16 residues. This CDR3 is CASSRHIGDLNTEAFF. The CDR3, as DNA: TGCGCCAGCAGCCGACATATCGGGGATCTGAACACTGAAGCTTTCTTT.

This clonotype showed up just a few times. The chain couples TRBV7-2 to TRBJ2-3, with D maybe TRBD2 (5 bases). V was clipped by 1 base and J by 4 bases, with 12 bases between them. The CDR3 length is 15 residues. The germline CDR1 and CDR2 sequences are SGHTA and FQGNSA. The CDR3 DNA reads as TGTGCCAGCAGCTTAGGGGGAGCCATCGCAGATACGCAGTATTTT. Its protein product is CASSLGGAIADTQYF.

This clonotype has just one count. The rearrangement uses TRBV20-1 and TRBJ2-7, with TRBD2 matching over 7 bases. The length of the CDR3 is 14 residues. The germline CDR1 and CDR2 sequences are DFQATT and SNEGSKA (reference sequence). After removal of 0 bases from V and 5 bases from J, the junction contained 7 bases not matched to a gene. The CDR3 coding sequence is TGCAGTGCTAGAGAGGTGGGAGGGCCCGACGAGCAGTACTTC. Translating it yields CSAREVGGPDEQYF.

This sequence joins TRBV4-1 and TRBJ2-1, with D perhaps matching TRBD2 (6 bases). CDR1 and CDR2 from the germline V gene are MGHRA and YSYEKL. This CDR3 has 16 residues. Between the trimmed V and J ends, which lost 7 bases and 9 bases, there was a span of 25 bases. CDR3 amino acids: CASTAGLAGRYVEQFF. In nucleotides, the CDR3 is TGCGCCAGCACCGCGGGACTCGCCGGGCGTTATGTTGAGCAGTTCTTC.

This chain links TRBV28 with TRBJ2-7; 8 bases are a match to TRBD2. The V gene's germline CDR1 is MDHEN and CDR2 SYDVKM. CDR3 length: 14 amino acids. J gave up 3 bases and V 8 bases, and 9 bases lay outside the gene matches. The CDR3 DNA follows: TGTGCCAGCGTACTCGCTAGCGGGCGCTACGAGCAGTACTTC. Its protein is CASVLASGRYEQYF.

This sequence joins TRBV7-2 and TRBJ2-3; 9 nucleotides agree with TRBD2. The CDR3 length is 17 residues. V lost 1 base, J lost 0 bases, and 5 bases stayed unmatched. Germline loops: CDR1 SGHTA, CDR2 FQGNSA. The CDR3: CASSLVGTSGSTDTQYF. The CDR3 region has the DNA TGTGCCAGCAGCTTAGTAGGTACTAGCGGGAGCACAGATACGCAGTATTTT.